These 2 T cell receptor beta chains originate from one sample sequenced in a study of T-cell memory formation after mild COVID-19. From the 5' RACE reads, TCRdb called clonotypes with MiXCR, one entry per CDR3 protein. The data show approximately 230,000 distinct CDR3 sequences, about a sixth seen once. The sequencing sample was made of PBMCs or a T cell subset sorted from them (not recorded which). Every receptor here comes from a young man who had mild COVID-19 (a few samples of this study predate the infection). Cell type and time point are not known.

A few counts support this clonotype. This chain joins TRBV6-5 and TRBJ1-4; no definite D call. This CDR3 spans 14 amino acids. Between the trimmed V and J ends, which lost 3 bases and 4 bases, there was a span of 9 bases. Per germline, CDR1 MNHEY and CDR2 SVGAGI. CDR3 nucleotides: TGTGCCAGCAGTTATACCCGGATTAATGAAAAACTGTTTTTT. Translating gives CASSYTRINEKLFF.

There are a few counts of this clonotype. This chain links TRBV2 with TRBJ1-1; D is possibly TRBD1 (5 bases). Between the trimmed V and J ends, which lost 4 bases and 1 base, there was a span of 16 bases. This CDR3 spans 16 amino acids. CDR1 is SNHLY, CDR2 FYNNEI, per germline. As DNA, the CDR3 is TGTGCCAGCAGTGCACGTTATCTCCAGGGGAACACTGAAGCTTTCTTT. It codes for CASSARYLQGNTEAFF.